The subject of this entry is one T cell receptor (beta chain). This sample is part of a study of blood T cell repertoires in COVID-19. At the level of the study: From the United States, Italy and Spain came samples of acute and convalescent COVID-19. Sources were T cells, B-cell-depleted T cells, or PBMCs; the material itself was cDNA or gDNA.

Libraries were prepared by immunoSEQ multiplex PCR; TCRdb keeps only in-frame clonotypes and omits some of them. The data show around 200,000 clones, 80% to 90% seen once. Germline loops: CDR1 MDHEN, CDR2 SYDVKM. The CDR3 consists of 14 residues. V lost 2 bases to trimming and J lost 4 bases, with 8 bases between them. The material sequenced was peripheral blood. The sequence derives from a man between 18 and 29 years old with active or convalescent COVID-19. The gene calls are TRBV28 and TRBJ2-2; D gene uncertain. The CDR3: CASSLVQTTGELFF. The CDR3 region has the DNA TGTGCCAGCAGTTTAGTACAGACCACCGGGGAGCTGTTTTTT.